This T cell receptor beta chain was sequenced during a study of blood T cell repertoires in COVID-19. Turning to the study itself: Sample material is recorded as cDNA or gDNA derived from T cells, B-cell-depleted T cells, or PBMCs.

The data were produced by immunoSEQ multiplex PCR, yet TCRdb's version contains in-frame clones alone and is incomplete. The table has some 80,000 clones, roughly 84% seen once; the top ten hold approximately 20%. Looked up from germline, CDR1 is MNHEY and CDR2 is SVGAGI. The CDR3 spans 15 residues. Unmatched junction bases numbered 9, after V lost 7 bases and J lost 3 bases. This chain uses TRBV6-5 with TRBJ1-3; 7 nucleotides agree with TRBD1. The receptor comes from a woman aged 50 to 65 with acute or convalescent COVID-19. The sample taken for sequencing was peripheral blood. The CDR3: CASTRDRADGNTIYF. CDR3 sequence (DNA): TGTGCCAGCACCCGAGACAGGGCTGATGGAAACACCATATATTTT.